A selection of T cell receptor beta chains follows, all from one sample in a study of blood T cell repertoires in COVID-19. Method: immunoSEQ multiplex PCR; TCRdb's copy keeps in-frame clones and lacks some. The sample includes about 150,000 clones, 90% to 95% of them seen just once. Specimen: peripheral blood. The receptors here all came from a man in his fifties or sixties with acute or convalescent COVID-19. Both conserved end residues are part of each CDR3. The D gene is left open where the match is weak.

j_call d_call v_call cdr3_length cdr3_nt cdr3_aa
TRBJ1-1 NA TRBV5-1 13 TGCGCCAGCAGCTTGGACAGGAACACTGAAGCTTTCTTT CASSLDRNTEAFF
TRBJ2-1 TRBD2 TRBV4-1 17 TGCGCCAGCAGCCAAGAACCCCTGGAGGGACTAGTGAATGAGCAGTTCTTC CASSQEPLEGLVNEQFF
TRBJ2-1 TRBD2 TRBV4-2 16 TGTGCCAGCAGCCCTGCGCCCAGCGGGAGGCGGGATGAGCAGTTCTTC CASSPAPSGRRDEQFF
TRBJ2-1 TRBD2 TRBV5-6 12 TGTGCCAGCAGCGAAACTAGCGGCGAGCAGTTCTTC CASSETSGEQFF
TRBJ1-1 NA TRBV19 14 TGTGCCAGTAGCCCTCCCCAGGGGCGAATTGAAGCTTTCTTT CASSPPQGRIEAFF
TRBJ2-3 NA TRBV28 16 TGTGCCGCGGTCGATCCGACAGTAGCTAGCACAGATACGCAGTATTTT CAAVDPTVASTDTQYF
TRBJ2-3 TRBD1 TRBV7-3 17 TGTGCCAGCAGCTTAAAGGATAGCAGGGGGAGAACAGATACGCAGTATTTT CASSLKDSRGRTDTQYF
TRBJ1-2 NA TRBV5-8 11 TGTGCAACAGGAGCTAACTATGGCTACACCTTC CATGANYGYTF
TRBJ1-2 NA TRBV30 13 TGTGCCTGGAAACCGGGACATAGCTATGGCTACACCTTC CAWKPGHSYGYTF
TRBJ2-7 TRBD2 TRBV7-2 15 TGTGCCAGCAGCCCGTTAGCGGGAGTGGGCTACGAGCAGTACTTC CASSPLAGVGYEQYF
TRBJ2-7 NA TRBV20-1 14 TGCAGTGCTAGTATGGGCCTGGGTTCCTACGAGCAGTACTTC CSASMGLGSYEQYF
TRBJ2-2 NA TRBV9 13 TGTGCCAGCAGCGTAGGGCAAGTCGGGGAGCTGTTTTTT CASSVGQVGELFF
TRBJ1-2 TRBD1 TRBV6-4 13 TGTGCCAGCCGGGGGACAGGGGTTGATGGCTACACCTTC CASRGTGVDGYTF
TRBJ2-2 TRBD2 TRBV7-2 17 TGTGCCAGCAGCATCCCGGGACTAGCGTTAAACACCGGGGAGCTGTTTTTT CASSIPGLALNTGELFF